The present entry profiles one T cell receptor (beta chain) with its context. What this receptor recognizes is not known. No much larger clone exists at a distance of one base, and base qualities are not known. TCR beta CDR3 regions were sequenced from DNA using the immunoSEQ Assay. Turning to the authors' computational methods: To compute T cell density, TCR beta template counts were normalized to usable DNA, which was estimated by amplifying housekeeping genes. Richness was estimated using the preseqR package, with extrapolation to 400,000 templates for PBMC samples and to 120,000 templates for tissue samples. Clonality was calculated as one minus Pielou's evenness. To identify tissue-enriched TCRs, differential abundance testing was run on productive amino-acid clonotypes with a minimum total count of 5 and an alpha of 0.1. The Jaccard Index and the Morisita Overlap Index were used to quantify repertoire overlap between compartments. GLIPH grouped TCR beta CDR3s together with public tetramer-defined viral CDR3s, and a viral motif had to include at least three viral sequences and show V-gene enrichment. Imported from immuneACCESS, the table was reduced by TCRdb to in-frame sequences with V and J called. These copies leave out some clones; in studies compared against another copy, an unresolved V gene accounts for under half, and the cause of the remainder is not known. From that table come the V and J calls and clone size; the DNA was used to work out D and trimming. The sample contains about 33,000 clones, about 90% of them found a single time. The ten largest clonotypes hold less than 6% of the sample.

These data come from a study of T cells in localized non-small cell lung cancer (dated by TCRdb to 2018 to 2021). For the wider study: T cell repertoires of 236 early-stage NSCLC patients were analyzed, with tumors being compared against uninvolved tumor-adjacent lungs. The cohort consisted of 236 treatment-naive NSCLC patients whose localized lung tumors had been resected. Of the NSCLC patients, around 130 were male and around 99 were female, and the mean age was around 66 years.

The research as a whole found: Higher T cell density in blood was associated with longer overall survival, whereas higher clonality in adjacent lung was associated with shorter survival. Uninvolved tumor-adjacent lung showed the highest T cell clonality, higher than tumor, which suggests more focused antigenic responses in the adjacent lung. Because multi-region tumor sequencing was not done, intratumor heterogeneity could not be ruled out. Because of the exploratory design, TCR variables were selected using unadjusted p-values without false-discovery rate correction. A median of about 61 of the top 100 tumor clones turned up in the paired uninvolved adjacent lung, and roughly 28 of those clones also ranked among the top 100 of that same adjacent lung.

Cut back by 10 bases and 6 bases, the V and J ends lie 13 bases apart. Inclusive of the bounding cysteine and phenylalanine, the CDR3 is 13 residues long. The DNA shown is the 39-base CDR3, in frame from base 1. The germline V gene supplies CDR1 MDHEN and CDR2 SYDVKM. At diagnosis, peripheral blood, uninvolved tumor-adjacent lung and tumor were collected and were preserved as a mix of fresh-frozen and FFPE material. For TCR repertoire profiling, the blood samples were analyzed as peripheral blood mononuclear cells. The sequenced sample was PBMCs, obtained before any cancer treatment. The receptor comes from a man aged 40 to 69 with stage II lung adenocarcinoma. The chain uses TRBV28 and TRBJ1-6; too little of a D gene remains to name it. The sequenced DNA: TGTGCCACCCGGATCGGAAGTAATTCACCCCTCCACTTT. Its protein reads: CATRIGSNSPLHF.